This is a list of T cell receptor beta chains from one sample in a study of T cells in Graves' hyperthyroidism and ophthalmopathy. TCRdb reprocessed the multiplex PCR reads via MiXCR and lists one record per CDR3 protein. The repertoire has fewer than 850,000 distinct CDR3 sequences, approximately 15% of them found once; the top ten carry roughly 16%. Material for sequencing was blood. The receptors shown here come from a man between 45 and 60 years old with Graves' hyperthyroidism. Each CDR3 is given with its conserved first and last residue. Fields, in order: V gene, J gene, clone size, D gene, CDR3 DNA, CDR3 protein. The D gene is left open where the match is weak. Clone sizes are given selectively: once, few, many, or a class where the clone is expanded.

TRBV2	TRBJ2-3	many	-	TGTGCCAGCAGTCGGGCTAGCTTCGTCGGCACAGATACGCAGTATTTT	CASSRASFVGTDTQYF
TRBV27	TRBJ1-6	many	TRBD1	TGTGCCAGCAGTTTTACAGGCAGGGGGAATTCACCCCTCCACTTT	CASSFTGRGNSPLHF
TRBV2	TRBJ2-3	many	-	TGTGCCAGCAAACGGGATGGGGATCAGTATTTT	CASKRDGDQYF
TRBV11-2	TRBJ2-1	many	TRBD1	TGTGCCAGCAGCTTTCCGGGACAGGGGACGAGCTCCTACAATGAGCAGTTCTTC	CASSFPGQGTSSYNEQFF
TRBV19	TRBJ2-7	-	-	TGTGCCAGTAGTTTCGCGGGATCCCACTACGAGCAGTACTTC	CASSFAGSHYEQYF
TRBV14	TRBJ2-3	many	-	TGTGCCAGCAGCCAAGATCGCACGGACACAGATACGCAGTATTTT	CASSQDRTDTDTQYF
TRBV10-3	TRBJ1-2	many	TRBD1	TGTGCCATCAGTGAGTCCCAGGGGGCTTATGGCTACACCTTC	CAISESQGAYGYTF
TRBV9	TRBJ2-1	many	-	TGTGCCAGCAGCGTAGACCCAGACCTCTACAATGAGCAGTTCTTC	CASSVDPDLYNEQFF
TRBV12-3/TRBV12-4	TRBJ1-1	many	-	TGTGCCAGCAGCCGCAGGGGAACTGAAGCTTTCTTT	CASSRRGTEAFF
TRBV18	TRBJ1-2	few	-	TGTGCCAGCTCACCGGACCGTACTAACTATGGCTACACCTTC	CASSPDRTNYGYTF
TRBV11-1	TRBJ2-7	few	TRBD1	TGTGCCAGCAGCTCGAGGGACAGGACAGCCTACGAGCAGTACTTC	CASSSRDRTAYEQYF
TRBV28	TRBJ1-2	-	-	TGTGCCAGCAGTGGGAGTGCCGGTAACTATGGCTACACCTTC	CASSGSAGNYGYTF
TRBV7-9	TRBJ2-7	few	-	TGCGCCAGCAGCTTGGTTGGCCTCGAGACCTACGAGCAGTACTTC	CASSLVGLETYEQYF
TRBV20-1	TRBJ1-4	-	-	TGCAGTGCTAGAGATGGTGGGTCGTGGACTAATGAAAAACTGTTTTTT	CSARDGGSWTNEKLFF
TRBV18	TRBJ1-5	-	-	TGTGCCAGCTCACTAAACGACAGGAACAATCAGCCCCAGCATTTT	CASSLNDRNNQPQHF
TRBV30	TRBJ2-5	-	-	TGTGCCTGGAGTGTCGGGGAAGAGACCCAGTACTTC	CAWSVGEETQYF
TRBV27	TRBJ1-6	many	-	TGTGCCAGCAGTTTCCAGTTCAGCTCCTATAATTCACCCCTCCACTTT	CASSFQFSSYNSPLHF
TRBV6-5	TRBJ1-6	few	-	TGTGCCAGCAGTTACATAACAGCAGATTCACCCCTCCACTTT	CASSYITADSPLHF
TRBV28	TRBJ2-7	few	-	TGTGCCAGCAGTTCCCTGGAGTTCTACGAGCAGTACTTC	CASSSLEFYEQYF
TRBV28	TRBJ1-1	few	-	TGTGCCAGCCATATCAACTCATTGAACACTGAAGCTTTCTTT	CASHINSLNTEAFF
TRBV12-3/TRBV12-4	TRBJ1-1	many	-	TGTGCCAGCAGTTTAACGGGACAACATGAAGCTTTCTTT	CASSLTGQHEAFF
TRBV29-1	TRBJ1-1	few	-	TGCAGCGTTCACAGGGACGCTGAAGCTTTCTTT	CSVHRDAEAFF
TRBV6-1	TRBJ1-5	-	TRBD1	TGTGCCAGCAGACAGGGGGCATCGGGCAATCAGCCCCAGCATTTT	CASRQGASGNQPQHF
TRBV6-2/TRBV6-3	TRBJ2-3	-	-	TGCGCCAGCAGCCAAGAGTACCGGGACTCCTATACGCAGTATTTT	CASSQEYRDSYTQYF
TRBV5-6	TRBJ2-5	-	TRBD2	TGTGCCAGCAGCTTGTTCGGAGGACTAGCGGGAGTAAAGGAGACCCAGTACTTC	CASSLFGGLAGVKETQYF
TRBV12-3/TRBV12-4	TRBJ2-7	many	-	TGTGCCAGCAGTCCCCGAGACTGGCCCTACGAGCAGTACTTC	CASSPRDWPYEQYF
TRBV11-1	TRBJ1-1	few	-	TGTGCCAGCAGCTATACCAGGGCGTGGAGTGAAGCTTTCTTT	CASSYTRAWSEAFF
TRBV13	TRBJ1-6	-	-	TGTGCCAGCAGCTCAGCAGGTGGGGGCAGGTCCCTCCACTTT	CASSSAGGGRSLHF
TRBV6-5	TRBJ1-5	-	-	TGTGCCAGCAGTTACCTAAATGGTAATCAGCCCCAGCATTTT	CASSYLNGNQPQHF
TRBV7-9	TRBJ1-2	few	TRBD1	TGTGCCAGCAGAAAAAGGGACAGGGACGGCTACACCTTC	CASRKRDRDGYTF
TRBV10-3	TRBJ2-7	many	TRBD1	TGTGCCATCAGGGCGGGACAGGGCTACGAGCAGTACTTC	CAIRAGQGYEQYF
TRBV13	TRBJ1-2	-	TRBD1	TGTGCCAGCAGCCAAGATATTGAGACAGGGTTTCTTGGCTACACCTTC	CASSQDIETGFLGYTF
TRBV19	TRBJ1-4	few	TRBD1	TGTGCCAGTACAAGACAGGGAGGAAAACTGTTTTTT	CASTRQGGKLFF
TRBV3-1	TRBJ2-5	many	TRBD1	TGTGCCAGCAGCCTGTCACAGGGGAATCTGGGAGAGACCCAGTACTTC	CASSLSQGNLGETQYF
TRBV6-1	TRBJ2-5	-	TRBD2	TGTGCCAGCAGTAAACTAGCGGGAGAATGGGAGACCCAGTACTTC	CASSKLAGEWETQYF
TRBV10-3	TRBJ2-4	few	TRBD2	TGTGCCATCAGTGAAGGGACTAGCGGGAGGAACATTCAGTACTTC	CAISEGTSGRNIQYF
TRBV3-1	TRBJ2-3	few	TRBD2	TGTGCCAGCAGCCAATCCGGGACTAGCGCCCGAGGGGATACGCAGTATTTT	CASSQSGTSARGDTQYF
TRBV5-1	TRBJ2-2	few	TRBD2	TGCGCCAGCACCGCCCTAGCGGGGGGTACCGGGGAGCTGTTTTTT	CASTALAGGTGELFF
TRBV7-9	TRBJ1-2	many	-	TGTGCCAGCACACCCCAGGGGAACAGCCTCTATGGCTACACCTTC	CASTPQGNSLYGYTF
TRBV4-1	TRBJ2-2	many	TRBD2	TGCGCCAGCAGCCGCGGAACTAGCGGCTACACCGGGGAGCTGTTTTTT	CASSRGTSGYTGELFF
TRBV6-1	TRBJ2-2	few	-	TGTGCCAGTACCAGACAGGACACCGGGGAGCTGTTTTTT	CASTRQDTGELFF
TRBV15	TRBJ2-3	many	TRBD2	TGTGCCACCAGCAGAGATCCTATAGCGGGAGATACGCAGTATTTT	CATSRDPIAGDTQYF